These 19 T cell receptor beta chains were sequenced from one sample in a study of T cell repertoires in cytomegalovirus infection. TCRdb re-analysed the reads in MiXCR, keeping a single row per CDR3 protein. Found here are roughly 760,000 distinct CDR3 sequences, roughly 36% of them singletons; the top ten hold roughly 2.9%. The sample taken for sequencing was PBMCs. Source of these receptors: a human donor in good health (CMV status not recorded). Some clones in this sample may be carry-over from other donors' samples.

On this clonotype itself: One junction end does not reproduce the germline sequence, and a read error may be involved. This chain links TRBV12-3 or TRBV12-4 with TRBJ2-2, with unresolved D. The CDR3 spans 13 residues. The CDR3 loop reads CTSRRTETGELFF. The DNA of the CDR3 is TGTACCAGCAGACGTACAGAAACCGGGGAGCTGTTTTTT.

The J gene is TRBJ2-7, the V gene TRBV7-9, with D tentatively TRBD2 (5 bases). Trimming took 1 base from V and 6 from J, leaving 10 bases between them. The CDR3 consists of 13 residues. CDR1 and CDR2 (germline): SEHNR, FQNEAQ (reference sequence). The CDR3 here is CASSLDEGFEQYF. The CDR3 nucleotides are TGTGCCAGCAGCTTAGATGAGGGTTTCGAGCAGTACTTC.

The chain links TRBV4-3 to TRBJ2-1; D not certain. The CDR3 loop spans 13 amino acids. Trimming took 1 base from V and 12 from J, leaving 13 bases between them. Germline lookup yields CDR1 LGHNA and CDR2 YSLEER. The CDR3: CASSQALPSGQFF. The CDR3, as DNA: TGCGCCAGCAGCCAAGCACTTCCGTCTGGGCAGTTCTTC.

In DNA form, the CDR3 reads TGCAGTGCTAGGACAGAGGGTAGCTCCTACGAGCAGTACTTC. Translating it yields CSARTEGSSYEQYF. This chain connects TRBV20-1 to TRBJ2-7, with D perhaps assigned TRBD1 or TRBD2 (5 bases each). The CDR3 is made up of 14 amino acids. Germline CDR1 reads DFQATT; CDR2 reads SNEGSKA (reference sequence). The V end was cut by 3 bases, the J end by 0 bases, with 12 bases between.

The chain joins TRBV18 to TRBJ1-2, with no clear D. The CDR3 is 12 residues long. Germline CDR1 and CDR2: KGHSH and LQKENI. V lost 2 bases to trimming and J lost 6 bases, with 7 bases between them. CDR3 sequence (DNA): TGTGCCAGCTCACCAGGGCGGCATGGCTACACCTTC. Translating gives CASSPGRHGYTF.

A remark on this clonotype: At one end, the junction sequence differs from germline, possibly due to a read error. This chain links TRBV7-6 with TRBJ2-1; 12 bases line up with TRBD2. The CDR3 extends over 15 amino acids. Germline CDR1 is SGHVS and CDR2 is FNYEAQ. CDR3 in DNA: TGTGCCAGCAGCCAACTAGCGGGGGGCTACAATGAGCATTTCTTC. This codes for CASSQLAGGYNEHFF.

This clonotype was seen a handful of times. The J gene is TRBJ2-1, the V gene TRBV15; 10 bases map to TRBD1. The CDR3 length is 16 residues. Germline lookup yields CDR1 LNHNV and CDR2 YYDKDF (reference sequence). Trimming took 2 bases from V and 2 from J; bases not matched to a gene: 3. The CDR3 DNA reads TGTGCCACCAGCAGACAGACAGGGGGCACCTACAATGAGCAGTTCTTC. It is translated as CATSRQTGGTYNEQFF. The full variable domain, its missing parts supplied by reference TRBV15 and TRBJ2-1, is DAMVIQNPRYQVTQFGKPVTLSCSQTLNHNVMYWYQQKSSQAPKLLFHYYDKDFNNEADTPDNFQSRRPNTSFCFLDIRSPGLGDTAMYLCATSRQTGGTYNEQFFGPGTRLTVL.

This clonotype came up once. The chain combines TRBV7-2 with TRBJ2-2; 10 nucleotides line up with TRBD2. This CDR3 is 20 amino acids long. Germline CDR1 and CDR2: SGHTA and FQGNSA. J gave up 0 bases and V 3 bases, and 13 bases lay outside the gene matches. The CDR3 nucleotides read TGTGCCAGCAGCTTCTCTCGCCCCAGCCTAGCGGGGGCGAACACCGGGGAGCTGTTTTTT. Translating gives CASSFSRPSLAGANTGELFF.

This clonotype was recorded a few times. Written as DNA, the CDR3 is TGTGCCAGCAGCTTAAACCCGGGGAACACTGAAGCTTTCTTT. Translating gives CASSLNPGNTEAFF. The chain employs TRBV7-8 and TRBJ1-1, with D unresolved. The V gene's germline CDR1 is SGHVS and CDR2 FQNEAQ. V lost 2 bases and J lost 1, with 8 bases in between. This CDR3 has 14 residues. The entire variable domain, with the rest obtained from reference TRBV7-8 and TRBJ1-1, is as follows: GAGVSQSPRYKVAKRGQDVALRCDPISGHVSLFWYQQALGQGPEFLTYFQNEAQLDKSGLPSDRFFAERPEGSVSTLKIQRTQQEDSAVYLCASSLNPGNTEAFFGQGTRLTVV.

The V gene is TRBV7-6, the J gene TRBJ1-5; 7 bases map to TRBD1. V trimming: 2 bases; J trimming: 5 bases; junction bases outside the gene matches: 6. This CDR3 region has 15 residues. Germline V lookup: CDR1 SGHVS, CDR2 FNYEAQ. In nucleotides, the CDR3 is TGTGCCAGCAGCTTACGACAGGGCGCTGATCAGCCCCAGCATTTT. Residues: CASSLRQGADQPQHF. The full variable domain, its missing parts supplied by reference TRBV7-6 and TRBJ1-5, is GAGVSQSPRYKVTKRGQDVALRCDPISGHVSLYWYRQALGQGPEFLTYFNYEAQQDKSGLPNDRFSAERPEGSISTLTIQRTEQRDSAMYRCASSLRQGADQPQHFGDGTRLSIL.

The rearrangement uses TRBV7-9 and TRBJ2-7, with 10 bases aligning to TRBD1. J was trimmed by 4 bases and V by 4 bases; bases with no gene match: 7. Germline V gene data show CDR1 as SEHNR and CDR2 as FQNEAQ (reference sequence). This CDR3 comprises 15 residues. As DNA, the CDR3 is TGTGCCAGCAGCTCAGGGACAGGGGACCCTTACGAGCAGTACTTC. Translated, it gives CASSSGTGDPYEQYF.

The rearrangement uses TRBV6-5 and TRBJ1-1; D may be TRBD1 (5 bases). CDR3 length: 15 residues. V gave up 7 bases and J gave up 2 bases, with 17 bases separating them. Per germline, CDR1 MNHEY and CDR2 SVGAGI. The CDR3 here is CASKRGARVNTEAFF. DNA for the CDR3: TGTGCCAGCAAGAGGGGCGCGAGGGTCAACACTGAAGCTTTCTTT.

On this clonotype: A much larger clone lies one base from this, so it may be a read error. This sequence joins TRBV6-1 and TRBJ1-4; D is possibly TRBD1 (5 bases). The CDR3 loop spans 16 amino acids. V lost 5 bases and J 8 bases, leaving 21 bases between the germline ends. Germline CDR1 is MNHNS and CDR2 is SASEGT. The CDR3 reads CASSSREGREWEKLFF. CDR3 bases: TGTGCCAGCAGTTCCAGGGAAGGGAGGGAATGGGAAAAACTGTTTTTT.

The chain joins TRBV12-3 or TRBV12-4 to TRBJ2-1; D might be TRBD2 (5 bases). Trimming took off 4 bases at V and 0 bases at J, with 13 bases between the two ends. The CDR3 extends over 16 amino acids. The CDR3 loop is CASSSELETSYNEQFF. As DNA, the CDR3 is TGTGCCAGCAGTTCAGAACTAGAAACCTCCTACAATGAGCAGTTCTTC.

The chain links TRBV18 to TRBJ2-5; weak D call: TRBD1 (7 bases). V dropped 4 bases and J dropped 5 bases, with 20 bases sitting between them. Germline V lookup: CDR1 KGHSH, CDR2 LQKENI. CDR3 length: 16 amino acids. The CDR3 region is CASSRTRGASGETQYF. DNA of the CDR3: TGTGCCAGCTCACGGACCAGGGGGGCGTCGGGGGAGACCCAGTACTTC.

This clonotype was detected once. The rearrangement links TRBV6-5 to TRBJ2-7, with TRBD2 identical over 11 bases. The V segment lost 8 bases and the J segment 2 bases; nucleotides outside the gene matches: 8. The V gene's germline CDR1 is MNHEY and CDR2 SVGAGI. The CDR3 runs to 15 residues. This CDR3 reads CASWCTSGRPYEQYF. The DNA for the CDR3 is TGTGCCAGCTGGTGTACTAGCGGGAGACCCTACGAGCAGTACTTC.

In its sample, this clonotype was seen many times. J is TRBJ2-1 and V is TRBV7-3; 10 bases line up with TRBD1. This CDR3 region has 14 residues. Looked up from germline, CDR1 is SGHTA and CDR2 is FQGTGA. The V and J ends lost 4 bases and 6 bases, in that order; junction bases with no gene match: 3. The CDR3 region has the DNA TGTGCCAGCAGCTGGGACAGGGGAGGCAATGAGCAGTTCTTC. It yields the protein CASSWDRGGNEQFF.

This clonotype appeared a few times. V is TRBV4-1 and J is TRBJ2-1, with a possible D match to TRBD2 (5 bases). From germline, CDR1 is MGHRA and CDR2 YSYEKL. Between the trimmed V and J ends, which lost 0 bases and 2 bases, there was a span of 11 bases. The CDR3 is made up of 16 amino acids. CDR3 sequence reads: CASSQDPGVTYNEQFF. The CDR3 DNA follows: TGCGCCAGCAGCCAAGATCCCGGGGTAACCTACAATGAGCAGTTCTTC.

This clonotype was seen many times. The chain recombines TRBV7-8 with TRBJ1-4; a weak D match, TRBD1 (5 bases). Trimming removed 4 bases at V and 7 bases at J, with 16 bases between. Germline V gene data show CDR1 as SGHVS and CDR2 as FQNEAQ. The CDR3 runs to 15 residues. The CDR3 protein is CASSSPGPKSEKLFF. The CDR3 DNA sequence: TGTGCCAGCAGCTCTCCGGGACCTAAGAGTGAAAAACTGTTTTTT.